These 20 T cell receptor beta chains share one sample of origin, sequenced in a study of graft-versus-host responses after intestinal transplantation. Clones were sequenced by immunoSEQ multiplex PCR, and TCRdb holds only the in-frame ones, with some missing. The sample records some 69,000 clones, just under 95% being singletons. This material consisted of bone marrow, taken around 730 days after intestinal transplantation. Source of these receptors: a human patient who received an intestinal transplant, so some T cells may come from the graft donor.

This rearrangement joins TRBV7-3 to TRBJ2-3; D gene uncertain. The CDR3 runs 15 residues. Trimming shortened V by 1 base and J by 2 bases, and 10 bases separated the two germline ends. The germline CDR1 and CDR2 sequences are SGHTA and FQGTGA. The CDR3 nucleotides read TGTGCCAGCAGCTTAATAGGCGGAAACACAGATACGCAGTATTTT. It specifies CASSLIGGNTDTQYF.

This sequence joins TRBV6-5 and TRBJ2-7; a possible D gene is TRBD1 (6 bases). Germline assignment: CDR1 MNHEY and CDR2 SVGAGI. CDR3 size: 13 residues. V dropped 7 bases and J dropped 6 bases, with 16 bases sitting between them. The CDR3 sequence is CASTNPLTGEQYF. The CDR3 DNA reads TGTGCCAGCACCAACCCCCTGACAGGCGAGCAGTACTTC.

This clone showed up just once. The CDR3 reads CASSQGTLTGGQTAFF. The DNA for the CDR3 is TGCGCCAGCAGCCAAGGAACCCTGACAGGGGGCCAAACAGCTTTCTTT. The V gene is TRBV4-1, the J gene TRBJ1-1, with 10 bases aligning to TRBD1. The CDR3 has 16 residues. Per the germline V gene, CDR1 is MGHRA and CDR2 is YSYEKL. The trim removed 1 base at V and 10 bases at J, leaving 12 bases unmatched.

The genes are TRBV19 and TRBJ2-2, with unresolved D. CDR1 LNHDA and CDR2 SQIVND come from the germline V gene (reference sequence). Trimming removed 4 bases from V and 6 bases from J, with 9 bases in between. CDR3 length equals 13 residues. CDR3 DNA sequence: TGTGCCAGTAGTAGTCATGCGGCCGGGGAGCTGTTTTTT. Translated: CASSSHAAGELFF.

The CDR3, as DNA: TGTGCCAGCAGTAACAGGGTGGGAGTTGGGGGGGAGCTGTTTTTT. Amino acids: CASSNRVGVGGELFF. The genes are TRBV6-5 and TRBJ2-2; perhaps TRBD1 as D (6 bases). V was pared by 5 bases and J by 8 bases, with 18 bases between. CDR3 size: 15 residues. Per the germline V gene, CDR1 is MNHEY and CDR2 is SVGAGI.

The J gene is TRBJ2-5, the V gene TRBV5-5; D possibly corresponds to TRBD1 (5 bases). Trimming removed 2 bases at V and 4 bases at J, with 15 bases between. Looked up from germline, CDR1 is SGHKS and CDR2 is YYEKEE (reference sequence). This CDR3 comprises 15 residues. DNA for the CDR3: TGTGCCAGCAGCTTCCAGTCTGGGGCGAGAGAGACCCAGTACTTC. Translation: CASSFQSGARETQYF.

J is TRBJ1-6 and V is TRBV5-5; D gene uncertain. Germline V gives CDR1 SGHKS, CDR2 YYEKEE (reference sequence). V lost 0 bases to trimming and J lost 11 bases, with 6 bases between them. This CDR3 spans 12 amino acids. For the CDR3, the DNA is TGTGCCAGCAGCTTGGGGCCCCCACCCCTCCACTTT. This sequence encodes CASSLGPPPLHF. The complete variable domain, with remaining parts taken from reference TRBV5-5 and TRBJ1-6, reads DAGVTQSPTHLIKTRGQQVTLRCSPISGHKSVSWYQQVLGQGPQFIFQYYEKEERGRGNFPDRFSARQFPNYSSELNVNALLLGDSALYLCASSLGPPPLHFGNGTRLTVT.

The chain couples TRBV18 to TRBJ2-7; no reliable D call. The CDR3 is made up of 15 amino acids. Trimming took off 0 bases at V and 0 bases at J, with 9 bases between the two ends. From germline, CDR1 is KGHSH and CDR2 LQKENI. CDR3 in amino acids: CASSPPVPSSYEQYF. DNA for the CDR3: TGTGCCAGCTCACCACCGGTCCCAAGCTCCTACGAGCAGTACTTC. The full variable domain, its missing parts supplied by reference TRBV18 and TRBJ2-7, is NAGVMQNPRHLVRRRGQEARLRCSPMKGHSHVYWYRQLPEEGLKFMVYLQKENIIDESGMPKERFSAEFPKEGPSILRIQQVVRGDSAAYFCASSPPVPSSYEQYFGPGTRLTVT.

The chain carries TRBV30 and TRBJ2-2; D not certain. Germline V lookup: CDR1 GTSNPN, CDR2 SVGIG (reference sequence). V lost 3 bases and J lost 7, with 12 bases in between. The CDR3 consists of 13 residues. CDR3 DNA sequence: TGTGCCTGGAGGGGGTATTCGAGCGGGGAGCTGTTTTTT. Amino acid sequence: CAWRGYSSGELFF.

V usage is TRBV7-6 and J usage is TRBJ1-1; D gene ambiguous. The CDR3 covers 12 residues. V dropped 4 bases and J dropped 7 bases, with 10 bases sitting between them. CDR1 is SGHVS, CDR2 FNYEAQ, per germline. The CDR3 coding sequence is TGTGCCAGCAGCTCAGACGACGGTGAAGCTTTCTTT. The encoded protein is CASSSDDGEAFF. Full variable domain (outside the CDR3, taken from reference TRBV7-6 and TRBJ1-1): GAGVSQSPRYKVTKRGQDVALRCDPISGHVSLYWYRQALGQGPEFLTYFNYEAQQDKSGLPNDRFSAERPEGSISTLTIQRTEQRDSAMYRCASSSDDGEAFFGQGTRLTVV.

This chain links TRBV7-3 with TRBJ2-3; TRBD1 matches at 7 bases. Looked up from germline, CDR1 is SGHTA and CDR2 is FQGTGA. The CDR3 sequence is 13 residues long. Losses at the gene ends were 6 bases for V and 6 bases for J; bases not matched to a gene: 6. The CDR3 DNA reads as TGTGCCAGCAGTCGAACAGGGGCCGATACGCAGTATTTT. Translated, it gives CASSRTGADTQYF.

The chain is built from TRBV27 and TRBJ2-3, with TRBD2 matching over 8 bases. Germline V gene data show CDR1 as MNHEY and CDR2 as SMNVEV (reference sequence). V shed 2 bases and J 1 base; nucleotides not matched to a gene: 5. This CDR3 spans 16 amino acids. The DNA for the CDR3 is TGTGCCAGCAGTTTACTTAGCGGGGCCGGCACAGATACGCAGTATTTT. Its translation is CASSLLSGAGTDTQYF.

The chain couples TRBV6-5 to TRBJ2-2; no clear D. V lost 8 bases to trimming and J lost 0 bases, with 4 bases between them. The CDR3 length is 12 residues. CDR1 and CDR2 from the germline V gene are MNHEY and SVGAGI. The CDR3: CASGPNTGELFF. As DNA, the CDR3 is TGTGCCAGCGGACCGAACACCGGGGAGCTGTTTTTT.

V is TRBV9 and J is TRBJ1-1; D may be TRBD1 (5 bases). Deletions cut 8 bases from V and 1 base from J, with 9 bases between. The CDR3 sequence is 12 residues long. Germline CDR1 and CDR2: SGDLS and YYNGEE. CDR3 protein: CASGGENTEAFF. Written as DNA, the CDR3 is TGTGCCAGTGGAGGGGAGAACACTGAAGCTTTCTTT.

The rearrangement uses TRBV6-1 and TRBJ2-7; tentatively, D is TRBD2 (7 bases). V lost 6 bases and J 4 bases, leaving 13 bases between the germline ends. This CDR3 is 13 amino acids long. Germline lookup yields CDR1 MNHNS and CDR2 SASEGT. This CDR3 is CASSPRGGYEQYF. The CDR3 DNA is TGTGCCAGCAGCCCAAGGGGGGGATACGAGCAGTACTTC.

The chain uses TRBV4-1 and TRBJ1-1; D gene unclear. CDR3 size: 15 residues. The ends were cut back, 0 bases at V and 3 bases at J, with 11 bases in the middle. CDR1 is MGHRA, CDR2 YSYEKL, per germline. CDR3 region: CASSQDIQLYTEAFF. In nucleotides, the CDR3 is TGCGCCAGCAGCCAAGATATACAGCTATACACTGAAGCTTTCTTT.

The V gene is TRBV5-1, the J gene TRBJ2-5; perhaps D is TRBD1 or TRBD2 (5 bases each). Germline loops: CDR1 SGHRS, CDR2 YFSETQ. CDR3 size: 14 residues. The ends were cut back, 1 base at V and 1 base at J, with 8 bases in the middle. CDR3 in amino acids: CASSLLGTQETQYF. Written as DNA, the CDR3 is TGCGCCAGCAGCTTGCTAGGGACCCAAGAGACCCAGTACTTC. The full variable domain, rest sourced from reference TRBV5-1 and TRBJ2-5, is KAGVTQTPRYLIKTRGQQVTLSCSPISGHRSVSWYQQTPGQGLQFLFEYFSETQRNKGNFPGRFSGRQFSNSRSEMNVSTLELGDSALYLCASSLLGTQETQYFGPGTRLLVL.

CDR3 nucleotides: TGTGCCAGTAGTATTAGTCTAGCGGGTGGTGCAGATACGCAGTATTTT. As protein: CASSISLAGGADTQYF. The genes are TRBV19 and TRBJ2-3; 8 bases line up with TRBD2. Germline-derived CDR1 and CDR2 are LNHDA and SQIVND (reference sequence). The CDR3 sequence is 16 residues long. Trimming took 3 bases from V and 4 from J; bases not matched to a gene: 9.

The chain couples TRBV27 to TRBJ2-7; maybe TRBD2 (7 bases). Trimming took off 9 bases at V and 2 bases at J, with 14 bases between the two ends. Germline V gene data show CDR1 as MNHEY and CDR2 as SMNVEV (reference sequence). The length of the CDR3 is 13 residues. The CDR3 here is CARRGGWAYEQYF. CDR3 coding DNA: TGTGCCAGAAGGGGGGGGTGGGCCTACGAGCAGTACTTC.

This clone was found once. The chain carries TRBV19 and TRBJ2-3, with D perhaps being TRBD1 or TRBD2 (6 bases each). The length of the CDR3 is 15 residues. Looked up from germline, CDR1 is LNHDA and CDR2 is SQIVND (reference sequence). Trimming stripped 4 bases from V and 1 base from J, with 12 bases between. In DNA, the CDR3 is TGTGCCAGTAGTAAGGGGGGAAGTCGCACAGATACGCAGTATTTT. As protein: CASSKGGSRTDTQYF.